This TCR beta chain was recovered during a study of blood T cell repertoires in COVID-19. Study-level information: Sites across the United States, Italy and Spain contributed samples from acute and convalescent COVID-19.

Enrolled through a virtual design, the participants were between 18 and 89 years of age and came from roughly 22 US areas. Participants' reported clinical history set cohort assignment. CDR1 is MGHRA, CDR2 YSYEKL, per germline. CDR3 length: 15 residues. V lost 3 bases, J lost 0 bases, and 8 bases lay in between. Repertoires were generated with immunoSEQ multiplex PCR, while TCRdb's copy carries only in-frame clones and drops some. The table has a few hundred thousand clones, around 87% seen once. The chain has TRBV4-1 and TRBJ2-2; a possible D gene is TRBD1 (5 bases). This TCR was recovered from a man under 40 who had recovered from COVID-19. Sequenced material: PBMCs or T cells enriched from blood (not recorded which). The chain's CDR3 is CASSHQTANTGELFF. The CDR3 region has the DNA TGCGCCAGCAGCCACCAGACAGCGAACACCGGGGAGCTGTTTTTT.